The entry that follows covers one TCR beta chain sequence. Its antigen is unknown. Qualities for individual bases were not recorded, and no much larger clone is one base off. The donors were healthy, HIV-negative adults with no recently reported acute infections or vaccinations. Every donor was a Caucasian adult residing in Nashville, Tennessee, USA. CD4+ T cells were enriched through magnetic negative selection, after which naive cells were positively selected on CD45RA and the remaining negative fraction served as the memory subset. Blood was obtained by leukapheresis, after which PBMCs were separated by Ficoll-Histopaque density gradient centrifugation and cryopreserved in liquid nitrogen vapor phase. Analytical flow cytometry was used to check the purity and quantity of every magnetically sorted T cell population. Genomic DNA was isolated from every sorted fraction and measured by UV absorbance on a Nanodrop 2000c.

TCR CDR3 regions were amplified from genomic DNA by multiplex PCR using the deep immunoSEQ assay. Extracted genomic DNA from each cell subset was distributed evenly across all wells of several immunoSEQ 96-well plates, and each plate was treated as a replicate. Each replicate PCR for sorted subsets received roughly 0.2 ug genomic DNA, equal to tens of thousands of T cell genomes. The purified libraries were quantified using a Qubit 3.0 fluorometer, sized with a Bioanalyzer 2100, and then quantified again using the KAPA Library Quantification kit. Each immunoSEQ 96-well plate was sequenced on its own single-read 150-cycle Illumina NextSeq 550 flow cell. For the original study's pipeline: The immunoSEQ output contained only junctional sequences without quality scores, so filtering could not match that applied to full-length reads. To assign V/J genes and CDR3, sequences were annotated using PyIR, a Python wrapper for IgBLAST v1.9, with IMGT germline references. Reads with weak V/J assignments (E-value above 1e-6), missing CDR3, stop codons, out-of-frame junctions, or ambiguous translated residues were removed. A V3J clonotype was defined by an identical inferred V gene, J gene, and CDR3 amino acid sequence. Percentage overlap between repertoires was computed as shared unique clonotypes divided by the size of the smaller repertoire. Richness of each repertoire was evaluated using RTK rarefaction, the Chao1 estimator, and Recon v2.1 estimates of unobserved clonotypes. Generation probabilities for all TCRbeta clonotypes obtained by the gDNA method from a handful of donors were computed using OLGA. Imported from immuneACCESS, the table was reduced by TCRdb to in-frame sequences with V and J called. These copies leave out some clones; in studies compared against another copy, an unresolved V gene accounts for under half, and the cause of the remainder is not known. V and J calls and clone size are given by that table; D and trimming were obtained from the DNA. This sample comprises 980,000 or so clones, over 75% of them detected only once. The top ten constitute approximately 1.5% of the sample.

The sample is drawn from a study of shared clonotypes between healthy human individuals (dated by TCRdb to the early 2020s). Context from the whole study: Three men and a couple of women, aged 18 to 49 years, made up the cohort. For each donor, CD4 naive and CD4 memory were each run on three plates, CD8 naive on two plates, and CD8 memory on one plate. The study deeply sequenced blood TCR repertoires of five healthy adults to estimate repertoire size and the extent of clonotype sharing between individuals. To increase sequencing depth and limit assay-specific biases, TCR repertoire library preparation and sequencing were carried out by different laboratories using diverse techniques. Leukapheresis yielded between about 0.9 and 10 billion PBMCs per donor. The study at large found these results: Incomplete sequencing was indicated by rarefaction of sorted-subset datasets, despite the large sequencing depth. Across a handful of donors, around 5% of naive CD4, 3% to 4% of naive CD8, around 2.5% of memory CD4, and under 0.45% of memory CD8 clonotypes were shared. Sampling was restricted to blood, and TCR repertoires in tissues likely differ from the TCR repertoires found in blood. Estimated clonotype richness was generally larger for naive than for memory subsets. The genetic and exposure-history diversity represented was limited by the small number of donors. Compared with non-shared clonotypes, clonotypes shared by all four sorted-subset donors had higher generation probabilities. Pairwise subsampling indicated that sequencing depth was expected to affect the degree of clonotype sharing among donors.

Taken from the germline V gene (reference sequence), the CDR1 and CDR2 loops are GTSNPN and SVGIG. Taken from cysteine to phenylalanine, the CDR3 has 13 residues. Of all the DNA, just the CDR3 is kept, 39 bases in frame from base 1. Trimming at the junction amounts to 0 bases on V and 8 bases on J, and the germline ends lie 13 bases apart. The clonotype comes from a man between 18 and 35 years old in good health. This chain is built from TRBV30 and TRBJ1-2; the D region possibly corresponds to TRBD1 (5 bases align). Sequencing was performed on memory CD4+ T cells sorted from blood. This specimen's cell subset or site label, per the study, means: CD45RA-negative fraction. The CDR3 protein: CAWSVIGGGGYTF. DNA sequence: TGTGCCTGGAGTGTTATCGGGGGAGGCGGCTACACCTTC.